Listed here is a single T cell receptor beta chain. Other DNA sequences of this sample code for an identical CDR3. This entry is derived from a study of blood T cell repertoires in COVID-19. Study in general: The United States, Italy and Spain provided the acute and convalescent COVID-19 samples. Sources were T cells, B-cell-depleted T cells, or PBMCs; the material itself was cDNA or gDNA.

Germline CDR1 and CDR2: LNHDA and SQIVND (reference sequence). The CDR3 sequence is 13 residues long. The junction had 6 bases not matched to a gene; V was cut back by 6 bases and J by 7 bases. In the study's own analysis: Nucleated cell counts were estimated from reference gene primer amplification. Clones were sequenced by immunoSEQ multiplex PCR, and TCRdb holds only the in-frame ones, with some missing. V, J and clone size derive from that table, while D and trimming were established from the DNA sequence. The table has 380,000 or so clones, around 92% seen once. The clonotype was recovered from a man aged 40-55 years with acute or convalescent COVID-19. This rearrangement joins TRBV19 to TRBJ1-5, with TRBD1 matching over 7 bases. The specimen sequenced was peripheral blood. The CDR3 DNA reads TGTGCCAGTAGCACAGACAGGGACCAGCCCCAGCATTTT. Translating it yields CASSTDRDQPQHF. The entire variable domain, with the rest obtained from reference TRBV19 and TRBJ1-5, is as follows: DGGITQSPKYLFRKEGQNVTLSCEQNLNHDAMYWYRQDPGQGLRLIYYSQIVNDFQKGDIAEGYSVSREKKESFPLTVTSAQKNPTAFYLCASSTDRDQPQHFGDGTRLSIL.